One T cell receptor beta chain is described in this entry. The data belong to a study of blood T cell repertoires in COVID-19. Study background: Sources were T cells, B-cell-depleted T cells, or PBMCs; the material itself was cDNA or gDNA.

Patients at the Seattle site were enrolled during active infection and followed longitudinally. Per the original data handling: The assay estimated nucleated cells by amplifying reference gene primers. The method was immunoSEQ multiplex PCR; TCRdb's version includes in-frame clones alone and lacks a portion of them. V, J and clone size were drawn from that table, and D and trimming were deduced from the DNA. The table lists almost 200,000 clones, more than 75% of them singletons, with around 5.4% in the top ten. This CDR3 has 14 amino acids. Per germline, CDR1 SGHTA and CDR2 FQGNSA. The junction had 7 bases not matched to a gene; V was cut back by 5 bases and J by 11 bases.

The chain uses TRBV7-2 and TRBJ1-6; 9 bases match TRBD1. Sequencing was performed on peripheral blood. The sequence derives from a woman in her forties with COVID-19, enrolled during active disease. The CDR3 coding sequence is TGTGCCAGCAGCCGGGGACAGGGATCACCACCCCTCCACTTT. Translation gives CASSRGQGSPPLHF.